This is a list of T cell receptor beta chains from one sample in a study of blood T cell repertoires in COVID-19. Produced via immunoSEQ multiplex PCR; TCRdb's table is partial and in-frame only. The sample has some 200,000 clones; roughly 88% are singletons. The specimen was peripheral blood. The receptors shown here come from a man in his forties or fifties with active or convalescent COVID-19. Both conserved end residues are trimmed from each CDR3. The order of the fields is J gene, V gene, CDR3 protein.

TRBJ1-1 | TRBV7-9 | ASSLETRGAF
TRBJ2-3 | TRBV5-1 | ASSLAGLAGGQDTQY
TRBJ1-5 | TRBV2 | ASSDWTGENQPQH
TRBJ2-2 | TRBV4-3 | ASSPLTWRDSNTGELF
TRBJ2-7 | TRBV7-8 | ASSLFSIHEQY
TRBJ2-3 | TRBV7-2 | ASSPSGQGGDTQY
TRBJ2-6 | TRBV19 | ASSIFSSGANVLT
TRBJ1-2 | TRBV6-2/TRBV6-3 | ASSYSAGRWYGYT
TRBJ1-1 | TRBV7-2 | ASSLSSNTEAF
TRBJ2-1 | TRBV6-2/TRBV6-3 | ASSYSIQGDGALDEQF
TRBJ2-7 | TRBV29-1 | SVKGQGSEQY
TRBJ1-4 | TRBV3-1/TRBV3-2 | ASSQGRRTATNEKLF
TRBJ2-1 | TRBV4-3 | ASSQAQGARNEQF
TRBJ2-5 | TRBV5-4 | ASSSHGLEETQY
TRBJ2-5 | TRBV27 | ASSRGLAVPQETQY
TRBJ1-4 | TRBV29-1 | SVGGQGKLF
TRBJ2-1 | TRBV6-5 | AVKTPREDDEQF
TRBJ1-3 | TRBV5-6 | ASSTYRLDSGNTIY
TRBJ1-6 | TRBV2 | ASSGTGSSYNSPLH
TRBJ2-3 | TRBV4-1 | ASSQGVAGGQGTQY
TRBJ2-3 | TRBV29-1 | SVGRTSTDTQY
TRBJ1-3 | TRBV7-9 | ASSFGTHSGNTIY
TRBJ2-4 | TRBV6-2/TRBV6-3 | ASSYGPIQY
TRBJ1-4 | TRBV28 | ASSFAQGIIEKLF
TRBJ1-1 | TRBV7-2 | ASGQANTEAF
TRBJ2-1 | TRBV18 | ASSSGVEDEQF
TRBJ1-2 | TRBV19 | ASSILSREEYGYT
TRBJ2-3 | TRBV3-1/TRBV3-2 | ASSLGTSGPTDTQY
TRBJ2-1 | TRBV3-1/TRBV3-2 | ASSDAGGGTYNEQF
TRBJ2-3 | TRBV7-3 | ASSEQGNTQY
TRBJ2-1 | TRBV28 | ASSPLAGGFYNEQF
TRBJ2-2 | TRBV9 | ASGSVSGTGELF
TRBJ1-4 | TRBV5-1 | ASSLAGGRTGVNEKLF
TRBJ1-6 | TRBV6-5 | ASSYSGTLDSPLH
TRBJ1-2 | TRBV6-6 | ASSFPTGRDGYT
TRBJ1-4 | TRBV15 | ATSTGQGLWEKLF
TRBJ1-2 | TRBV20-1 | SARGLEGYT
TRBJ1-2 | TRBV5-6 | ASSLGPLTPYGYT
TRBJ1-2 | TRBV28 | ASSTGGSGYT
TRBJ2-2 | TRBV2 | ASSESPRGGELF
TRBJ2-5 | TRBV7-2 | ASSFHQQETQY
TRBJ2-6 | TRBV9 | ASSVVGSGANVLT
TRBJ1-2 | TRBV4-1 | ASSQVGGRPNYGYT
TRBJ2-1 | TRBV11-2 | ASSSRHYNEQF
TRBJ2-3 | TRBV9 | ASSARGGGLYTDTQY
TRBJ1-6 | TRBV28 | ASSLGDRHSPLH
TRBJ1-5 | TRBV7-9 | ASSLGAGGQGWNQPQH
TRBJ1-2 | TRBV19 | ASSIVPGGARDYGYT